The 27 T cell receptor beta chains below come from one sample, sequenced in a study of T cell repertoires in aging, cancer and after chemotherapy. Multiplex touch-down PCR with TRB-A/B primers amplified rearranged V-D-J TRB sequences. Each CDR3 protein gets one entry after TCRdb re-called the multiplex PCR reads with MiXCR. The repertoire has roughly 3,000 distinct CDR3 sequences, 50% to 60% of them found once; the top ten carry less than 70%. Amplification of TCR beta used genomic DNA extracted from peripheral blood. The sequenced sample was blood. The receptor source for this set is a human donor with a blood cancer.

J is TRBJ2-3 and V is TRBV20-1, with D unclear. V gave up 4 bases and J gave up 6 bases, with 11 bases separating them. CDR1 is DFQATT and CDR2 is SNEGSKA in the germline V gene (reference sequence). CDR3 length equals 12 residues. The CDR3 DNA follows: TGCAGTGCTACCCCCAGCGTCGATACGCAGTATTTT. Amino acids: CSATPSVDTQYF.

The chain recombines TRBV25-1 with TRBJ2-3; perhaps TRBD1 as D (5 bases). In germline, CDR1 is MGHDK, CDR2 SYGVNS. The CDR3 consists of 17 residues. V lost 4 bases to trimming and J lost 0 bases, with 17 bases between them. The CDR3 loop is CASSAPGWTKSTDTQYF. CDR3 DNA sequence: TGTGCCAGCAGTGCCCCCGGGTGGACAAAAAGCACAGATACGCAGTATTTT.

This clonotype was picked up one time. CDR3 sequence (DNA): TGTGCCAGCAGTTTAACCGGACGAGTAGGAGCTTTCTTT. It translates to CASSLTGRVGAFF. The chain has TRBV12-3 or TRBV12-4 and TRBJ1-1, with D hard to call. V gave up 2 bases and J gave up 10 bases, with 14 bases separating them. The CDR3 is 13 amino acids.

This clonotype was counted between two and nine times. The genes are TRBV7-6 and TRBJ1-6; no clear D. Per the germline V gene, CDR1 is SGHVS and CDR2 is FNYEAQ. The CDR3 totals 14 residues. V lost 1 base, J lost 8 bases, and 9 bases lay in between. CDR3 bases: TGTGCCAGCAGCTTAGGGACTGCTTATTCACCCCTCCACTTT. Its protein is CASSLGTAYSPLHF.

J is TRBJ2-5 and V is TRBV29-1, with 7 positions matching TRBD1. This CDR3 region has 13 residues. The germline gives CDR1 SQVTM, CDR2 ANQGSEA. The CDR3 is CRVEEGARETQYF. CDR3 coding DNA: TGCAGAGTAGAAGAGGGGGCCAGGGAGACCCAGTACTTC.

A few counts support this clonotype. The chain is built from TRBV6-5 and TRBJ2-1; 7 positions match TRBD1. Germline V CDR1 and CDR2: MNHEY, SVGAGI. The CDR3 contains 15 residues. The V gene end was trimmed by 5 bases and the J gene end by 0 bases; junction bases not matched to a gene: 4. As DNA, the CDR3 is TGTGCCAGCAGTGTACAGGGGATCTCCTACAATGAGCAGTTCTTC. The encoded protein is CASSVQGISYNEQFF.

The J gene is TRBJ2-3, the V gene TRBV12-3 or TRBV12-4, with a tentative D call TRBD1 (5 bases). Trimming took 6 bases from V and 0 from J, leaving 13 bases between them. CDR3 length: 15 residues. The CDR3 sequence: CASSFDRPSTDTQYF. The CDR3 region has the DNA TGTGCCAGCAGCTTCGACAGACCTAGCACAGATACGCAGTATTTT.

This clonotype has a handful of counts. The chain employs TRBV27 and TRBJ1-1; D might be TRBD1 (6 bases). This CDR3 region has 13 residues. From germline, CDR1 is MNHEY and CDR2 SMNVEV (reference sequence). V lost 5 bases to trimming and J lost 6 bases, with 13 bases between them. The CDR3 bases are TGTGCCAGCAGTGAAGGGGGGAGGGCTGAAGCTTTCTTT. It codes for CASSEGGRAEAFF.

This clonotype was observed a few times. The chain links TRBV18 to TRBJ1-2; 11 bases map to TRBD1. The germline CDR1 and CDR2 sequences are KGHSH and LQKENI. The CDR3 totals 16 residues. After removal of 4 bases from V and 4 bases from J, the junction contained 8 bases not matched to a gene. In DNA, the CDR3 is TGTGCCAGCTCACGGAGGGGACAGGGGGACGGCTATGGCTACACCTTC. It codes for CASSRRGQGDGYGYTF.

The rearrangement joins TRBV13 to TRBJ2-2, with D hard to call. Germline V gene lookup returns CDR1 PRHDT and CDR2 FYEKMQ (reference sequence). Trimming pared 3 bases from V and 4 bases from J, leaving 12 bases between. This CDR3 has 15 residues. The DNA of the CDR3 is TGTGCCAGCAGCTTTATGATGATCCGCACCGGGGAGCTGTTTTTT. It yields the protein CASSFMMIRTGELFF.

V usage is TRBV19 and J usage is TRBJ2-7; 7 bases match TRBD1. V shed 5 bases, J shed 5 bases, and the junction held 6 bases outside the gene matches. CDR3 size: 13 residues. Germline V CDR1 and CDR2: LNHDA, SQIVND (reference sequence). The DNA for the CDR3 is TGTGCCAGTAGTTCAAGGGGGCGGAACGAGCAGTACTTC. Protein product: CASSSRGRNEQYF.

The chain carries TRBV6-5 and TRBJ2-7; no clear D. Trimming stripped 5 bases from V and 5 bases from J, with 7 bases between. Per the germline V gene, CDR1 is MNHEY and CDR2 is SVGAGI. This CDR3 contains 11 residues. CDR3 DNA: TGTGCCAGCAGTGATTTAGACGAGCAGTACTTC. This encodes CASSDLDEQYF.

Details on this clonotype: The junction departs from germline at one end; a sequencing error may be responsible. The rearrangement links TRBV5-1 to TRBJ2-3; the D gene is possibly TRBD2 (6 bases). Per germline, CDR1 SGHRS and CDR2 YFSETQ. The CDR3 is 15 amino acids. The CDR3 loop reads CASSPRSGLTDTQYF. As DNA, the CDR3 is TGTGCCAGCAGCCCCCGTAGCGGACTCACAGATACGCAGTATTTT.

The chain has TRBV24-1 and TRBJ2-1; D is uncertain. Germline loops: CDR1 KGHDR, CDR2 SFDVKD. The V end lost 4 bases, the J end lost 7 bases, and 10 bases lay between the germline ends. The CDR3 runs 13 residues. CDR3 protein: CATSDTDGNEQFF. DNA for the CDR3: TGTGCCACCAGTGACACGGACGGGAATGAGCAGTTCTTC.

In its sample, this clonotype was seen a few times. This chain joins TRBV30 and TRBJ2-7; perhaps TRBD2 as D (5 bases). The V and J ends lost 1 base and 2 bases respectively, with 15 bases between them. Germline values: CDR1 GTSNPN, CDR2 SVGIG (reference sequence). This CDR3 is built from 15 residues. The CDR3 sequence is CAWSAKLGKTYEQYF. CDR3 nucleotide sequence: TGTGCCTGGAGTGCAAAACTAGGGAAAACCTACGAGCAGTACTTC.

This chain uses TRBV29-1 with TRBJ2-1; TRBD2 aligns across 9 bases. Germline loops: CDR1 SQVTM, CDR2 ANQGSEA. V shed 6 bases and J 2 bases; nucleotides not matched to a gene: 8. The CDR3 extends over 15 amino acids. The CDR3 here is CSVHRLAGPYNEQFF. The CDR3 region has the DNA TGCAGCGTCCACCGGCTAGCGGGGCCCTACAATGAGCAGTTCTTC.

The sample holds a few counts of this clonotype. The V call is TRBV29-1, the J call TRBJ1-1; D possibly corresponds to TRBD1 (5 bases). V was clipped by 5 bases and J by 1 base, with 11 bases between them. CDR3 size: 13 residues. Germline V CDR1 and CDR2: SQVTM, ANQGSEA. CDR3 nucleotide sequence: TGCAGCGTTAGCGACAGCAAGAACACTGAAGCTTTCTTT. It codes for CSVSDSKNTEAFF.

This clonotype was seen only a few times. The chain is built from TRBV6-5 and TRBJ1-2, with no clear D. Between the trimmed V and J ends, which lost 0 bases and 6 bases, there was a span of 14 bases. From germline, CDR1 is MNHEY and CDR2 SVGAGI. This CDR3 is built from 15 residues. CDR3: CASSYSGPGRNGYTF. CDR3 DNA sequence: TGTGCCAGCAGTTACTCCGGGCCGGGGAGGAATGGCTACACCTTC.

This clonotype appeared a few times. This chain uses TRBV10-3 with TRBJ2-1; maybe TRBD1 (5 bases). Germline V gene lookup returns CDR1 ENHRY and CDR2 SYGVKD. V gave up 7 bases and J gave up 4 bases, with 23 bases separating them. CDR3 size: 17 residues. The CDR3 region is CAITHSGSATQYNEQFF. CDR3 in DNA: TGTGCCATCACCCACTCAGGGTCCGCGACACAATACAATGAGCAGTTCTTC.

This clonotype was detected only a few times. The chain uses TRBV6-6 and TRBJ1-2, with TRBD1 matching 7 bases. Unmatched junction bases numbered 6, after V lost 6 bases and J lost 2 bases. CDR3 length equals 14 residues. Germline loops: CDR1 MNHNY, CDR2 SVGAGI (reference sequence). In nucleotides, the CDR3 is TGTGCCAGCAGCAGGGGGGGACAGAACTATGGCTACACCTTC. Its protein is CASSRGGQNYGYTF.

In this sample, this clonotype turned up once. Likely a read error: the CDR3 ends without its conserved phenylalanine or tryptophan. The chain combines TRBV7-6 with TRBJ1-2, with 8 bases lining up with TRBD1. The ends lost 5 bases at V and 8 bases at J; junction bases unmatched: 7. Germline loops: CDR1 SGHVS, CDR2 FNYEAQ. This CDR3 spans 13 amino acids. The CDR3: CASSPGGGSGYTL. In DNA form, the CDR3 reads TGTGCCAGCAGCCCAGGGGGCGGTTCGGGCTACACCCTC.

The chain employs TRBV6-1 and TRBJ1-6, with D hard to call. From germline, CDR1 is MNHNS and CDR2 SASEGT. The germline V and J ends were trimmed by 6 bases and 13 bases, with 19 bases remaining between them. CDR3 length equals 14 residues. The CDR3 DNA follows: TGTGCCAGCAGAGAGATAGGGCGTCGAGAGCCCCTCCACTTT. Translating gives CASREIGRREPLHF.

This chain uses TRBV19 with TRBJ1-2, with D unresolved. The CDR3 sequence is 15 residues long. The V end was cut by 7 bases, the J end by 0 bases, with 15 bases between. Looked up from germline, CDR1 is LNHDA and CDR2 is SQIVND (reference sequence). As DNA, the CDR3 is TGTGCCAGTACCATAGGCCCGGTAGCTAACTATGGCTACACCTTC. Amino acid sequence: CASTIGPVANYGYTF.

The genes are TRBV14 and TRBJ2-7, with a weak D call TRBD1 (6 bases). The V gene's germline CDR1 is SGHDN and CDR2 FVKESK. V was cut by 5 bases and J by 6 bases, with 11 bases left in between. The CDR3 loop spans 12 amino acids. CDR3 sequence: CASSELQGEQYF. The DNA for the CDR3 is TGTGCCAGCAGCGAACTACAGGGCGAGCAGTACTTC.

Of note for this clonotype: The junction and the germline gene differ at one end; a read error may be behind it. V and J are TRBV5-1 and TRBJ2-4; 10 positions agree with TRBD2. The CDR3 covers 15 residues. Germline loops: CDR1 SGHRS, CDR2 YFSETQ. CDR3 sequence reads: CASSLAQREGNIQYF. The CDR3 nucleotides are TGTGCCAGCAGCTTGGCCCAGCGGGAGGGAAACATTCAGTACTTC.

The chain employs TRBV12-3 or TRBV12-4 and TRBJ2-6; unclear D gene. Trimming stripped 6 bases from V and 3 bases from J, with 3 bases between. This CDR3 region has 12 residues. The CDR3 here is CASRVGANVLTF. The CDR3 bases are TGTGCCAGCAGGGTTGGGGCCAACGTCCTGACTTTC.

The CDR3 spells CAWRAAGGSSYEQYF. The CDR3 nucleotides are TGTGCCTGGAGGGCAGCGGGGGGAAGCTCCTACGAGCAGTACTTC. The chain links TRBV30 to TRBJ2-7; 9 bases match TRBD2. This CDR3 is 15 amino acids long. V was clipped by 3 bases and J by 0 bases; unmatched bases: 6. The germline V gene encodes CDR1 GTSNPN and CDR2 SVGIG (reference sequence).